The sequence of this T cell receptor beta chain was determined in a study of blood T cells in healthy people across ages. Notes on the study in general: Long-lived donors had more naive CD4+ cells and higher diversity than aged donors.

This clonotype was seen repeatedly, ten times or more. Its matching antigen is unknown. The authors ran a second PCR of about 7 to 11 cycles using a sample-barcoded 5' primer and a J-beta primer mix. TCRdb independently ran MiXCR on the 5' RACE reads; one entry per CDR3 protein. Seen here are about 780,000 distinct CDR3 sequences, 35% to 50% observed once, and the top ten hold over 15%. Germline lookup yields CDR1 DFQATT and CDR2 SNEGSKA (reference sequence). Unmatched junction bases numbered 13, after V lost 3 bases and J lost 5 bases. The CDR3 has 17 residues. Sequencing input: blood. The chain uses TRBV20-1 and TRBJ2-1; 10 nucleotides match TRBD2. The receptor was derived from a man older than 75 in good health. CDR3 bases: TGCAGTGCTAGCCCTAGCGGGAGAAGTATTATGGACAATGAGCAGTTCTTC. Its translation: CSASPSGRSIMDNEQFF.